This T cell receptor beta chain was captured in a study of cytomegalovirus exposure and HLA in healthy donors. Germline V gene sequence: CDR1 GTSNPN, CDR2 SVGIG (reference sequence). The CDR3 is 14 amino acids. The V segment lost 1 base and the J segment 6 bases; nucleotides outside the gene matches: 3. PCR amplification relied on 60 Vbeta primers (plus 13 Jbeta primers). Only in-frame clones appear in the TCRdb table, and some are missing; sequencing was by immunoSEQ multiplex PCR. The sample shows under 200,000 clones, around three quarters of them seen only once. This clone was counted a single time.

Sequencing input: PBMCs. The source is a woman aged 45 to 65 in good health and CMV-seronegative. V gene TRBV30 combines with J gene TRBJ1-5, with 10 bases matching TRBD1. The CDR3: CAWSETGGGQPQHF. CDR3 in DNA: TGTGCCTGGAGTGAGACAGGGGGCGGTCAGCCCCAGCATTTT.